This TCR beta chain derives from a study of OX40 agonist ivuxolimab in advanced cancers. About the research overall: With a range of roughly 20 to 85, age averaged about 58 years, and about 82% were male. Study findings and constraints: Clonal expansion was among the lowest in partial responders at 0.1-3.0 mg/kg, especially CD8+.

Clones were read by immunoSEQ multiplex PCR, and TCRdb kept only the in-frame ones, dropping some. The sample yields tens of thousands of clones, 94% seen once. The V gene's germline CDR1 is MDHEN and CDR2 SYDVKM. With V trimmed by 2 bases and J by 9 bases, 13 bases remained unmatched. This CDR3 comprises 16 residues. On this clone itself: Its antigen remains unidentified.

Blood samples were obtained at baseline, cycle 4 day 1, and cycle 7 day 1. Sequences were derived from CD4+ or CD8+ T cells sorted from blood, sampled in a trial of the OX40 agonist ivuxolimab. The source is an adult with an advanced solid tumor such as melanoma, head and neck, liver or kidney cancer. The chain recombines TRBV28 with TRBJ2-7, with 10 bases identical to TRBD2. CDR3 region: CASSLRATSGAPAQYF. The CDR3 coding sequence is TGTGCCAGCAGTTTAAGGGCCACTAGCGGGGCCCCGGCGCAGTACTTC.